Below, one T cell receptor (beta chain) is given with its context. Its recognized antigen is unknown. Base quality data are lacking; no much larger clone is found one base away. The sample contains more than one DNA sequence encoding this CDR3. This entry belongs to a study of blood T cell repertoires in COVID-19 (dated by TCRdb to the early 2020s). With respect to the entire study: The collaborator samples originated in the United States, Italy and Spain and spanned the acute and convalescent phases of COVID-19. Samples were obtained from the ongoing ImmuneRACE study (first 160 participants) and from about 1,300 subjects provided by 6 global collaborators. The material from the prospective study consisted of cDNA or gDNA derived from T cells, B-cell-depleted T cells, or PBMCs. Where available, HLA class I and class II types were obtained from metadata supplied by the sample provider rather than from assay-based typing. A freely available public database, intended as a resource for researchers studying the immune response to SARS-CoV-2, is where the repertoires were released. The dataset comprised deeply sampled blood TCRbeta repertoires from subjects exposed to, actively infected with, or recovered from COVID-19. Sample metadata almost always included a de-identified subject ID, COVID-19 status, age in years and sex.

TCRbeta CDR3 regions were amplified from genomic DNA using the immunoSEQ Assay, a bias-controlled multiplex PCR. In the source study's methods: Within the assay, amplification of reference gene primers was used to estimate how many nucleated cells each sample contained. To quantify the absolute abundance of each unique TCRbeta CDR3 rearrangement, sequence reads were collapsed and filtered. Productive Simpson clonality was computed per sample as the square root of Simpson's diversity index over productive rearrangements. Not all clones reach the TCRdb copy of this immuneACCESS table, which keeps in-frame sequences only. Checked studies attribute under half of the gap to unresolved V genes and leave the rest unexplained. Clonal size and the V and J genes are those of that table, whereas D and trimming came from the DNA. The sample profile shows roughly 250,000 clones; approximately 87% of them were found once. The ten most abundant clones make up 10% to 15% of the sample.

The germline V end is reduced by 4 bases and the J end by 2 bases; junction bases left unmatched: 3. From cysteine to phenylalanine, the CDR3 is 15 amino acids long. Just CDR3 DNA is preserved here, 45 bases in frame from base 1. CDR1 and CDR2 were assigned from the germline V gene as MGHRA and YSYEKL. Paper-wide results and their limitations: Clinical and demographic metadata were provided uncurated, with the amount varying by source and participant.

One collaborating source in Seattle enrolled patients while the patients were actively infected and followed the patients over time throughout the course of disease. Collaborating institutions collected whole blood in K2EDTA tubes following their own protocols. For TCRbeta analysis, collaborators shipped samples in one of three forms: frozen whole blood, isolated PBMCs, or DNA extracted from either of those sample types. In this chain, TRBV4-1 is recombined with TRBJ1-1, with 11 bases in between that match TRBD1. The clonotype originates from a woman in her 30s with COVID-19, enrolled during active disease. The sequenced sample consisted of peripheral blood. The CDR3 amino acid sequence is: CASSRGQGANTEAFF. Here is the DNA: TGCGCCAGCAGCCGAGGACAGGGGGCAAACACTGAAGCTTTCTTT.